The next 18 T cell receptor beta chains were all read from a single sample in a study of T-cell memory formation after mild COVID-19. From the 5' RACE reads, TCRdb called clonotypes with MiXCR, one entry per CDR3 protein. The sample includes 450,000 or so distinct CDR3 sequences, around a quarter of them seen just once. Source material: PBMCs or a T cell subset sorted from them (not recorded which). The receptor source for this set is an adult woman who had mild COVID-19 (a few samples of this study predate the infection). Cell type and time point are not known.

This sequence joins TRBV4-2 and TRBJ2-3; 7 bases are shared with TRBD2. The CDR3 spans 16 residues. V was clipped by 1 base and J by 3 bases; unmatched bases: 7. Germline CDR1 reads LGHNA; CDR2 reads YNFKEQ. The CDR3 DNA is TGTGCCAGCAGCCAAGTCGGACTAGAGTGGACAGATACGCAGTATTTT. This sequence encodes CASSQVGLEWTDTQYF.

The chain carries TRBV10-3 and TRBJ1-1, with a tentative D call TRBD1 (5 bases). The ends were cut back, 5 bases at V and 5 bases at J, with 12 bases in the middle. The CDR3 covers 13 residues. Germline CDR1 ENHRY, CDR2 SYGVKD. The CDR3 is CAISPSHRTEAFF. CDR3 nucleotide sequence: TGTGCCATCAGTCCTTCCCACAGGACTGAAGCTTTCTTT.

V gene TRBV29-1 combines with J gene TRBJ2-7, with TRBD2 as a possible D gene (6 bases). The V end lost 0 bases, the J end lost 5 bases, and 8 bases lay between the germline ends. CDR1 and CDR2 (germline): SQVTM, ANQGSEA. The CDR3 covers 12 residues. The DNA of the CDR3 is TGCAGCGTTGAAGATGGAGGGGACGAGCAGTACTTC. Translation: CSVEDGGDEQYF.

A remark on this clonotype: A junction end diverges from the germline sequence, so it may reflect a read error. V and J are TRBV7-7 and TRBJ2-1; 11 positions match TRBD1. The CDR3 loop spans 15 amino acids. CDR1 is SSHAT and CDR2 is FNYEAQ in the germline V gene (reference sequence). The CDR3 coding sequence is TGTGCTAGCAGCCGGGACAGGGGGGACCACAATGAGCAGTTCTTC. Its protein is CASSRDRGDHNEQFF.

This chain connects TRBV18 to TRBJ1-1; D possibly corresponds to TRBD1 (6 bases). CDR1 and CDR2 (germline): KGHSH, LQKENI. The length of the CDR3 is 16 residues. With 6 bases removed from V and 1 base from J, the gap between germline ends came to 18 bases. Here the CDR3 DNA reads TGTGCCAGCTCCCTCCACGGGGGGCAGGAGAACACTGAAGCTTTCTTT. Amino acid sequence: CASSLHGGQENTEAFF.

This clonotype was seen more than once but under ten times. The V and J genes are TRBV25-1 and TRBJ2-1; D gene uncertain. This CDR3 region has 9 residues. Deletions cut 8 bases from V and 5 bases from J, with 1 base between. Germline CDR1 MGHDK, CDR2 SYGVNS. The CDR3 coding sequence is TGTGCCAGCCACAATGAGCAGTTCTTC. It yields the protein CASHNEQFF.

In this sample, this clonotype turned up a few times. The V and J genes are TRBV29-1 and TRBJ2-1, with 16 positions matching TRBD2. The V gene's germline CDR1 is SQVTM and CDR2 ANQGSEA. CDR3 length equals 17 residues. V shed 8 bases, J shed 4 bases, and the junction held 11 bases outside the gene matches. CDR3 nucleotide sequence: TGCAGCCACCTGGGACTAGCGGGGGGGCCAGGGTACAATGAGCAGTTCTTC. Its translation is CSHLGLAGGPGYNEQFF.

This clonotype was recorded a few times. This chain joins TRBV18 and TRBJ1-1, with D unclear. CDR3 length equals 14 residues. Germline lookup yields CDR1 KGHSH and CDR2 LQKENI. Deletions cut 3 bases from V and 2 bases from J, with 10 bases between. The CDR3 is CASSPAPGNTEAFF. CDR3 bases: TGTGCCAGCTCACCGGCACCGGGAAACACTGAAGCTTTCTTT. Using reference TRBV18 and TRBJ1-1 for the parts outside the CDR3, the full variable domain is NAGVMQNPRHLVRRRGQEARLRCSPMKGHSHVYWYRQLPEEGLKFMVYLQKENIIDESGMPKERFSAEFPKEGPSILRIQQVVRGDSAAYFCASSPAPGNTEAFFGQGTRLTVV.

The rearrangement uses TRBV4-3 and TRBJ1-6; TRBD1 might be the D (5 bases). Trimming removed 3 bases from V and 9 bases from J, with 18 bases in between. Germline V gives CDR1 LGHNA, CDR2 YSLEER. The CDR3 runs to 16 residues. The CDR3 region has the DNA TGCGCCAGCAGCCAGAGCGACAGCGGGGATACTTCACCCCTCCACTTT. Translation gives CASSQSDSGDTSPLHF.

This clonotype was seen only a few times. The chain couples TRBV6-5 to TRBJ2-3, with 7 bases identical to TRBD1. The J segment lost 3 bases and the V segment lost 9 bases, leaving 9 bases of the junction unmatched. This CDR3 is 14 amino acids long. In germline, CDR1 is MNHEY, CDR2 SVGAGI. The CDR3 coding sequence is TGTGCCAGTACAGGGGCCCCTTGGACAGATACGCAGTATTTT. Translation: CASTGAPWTDTQYF.

This clonotype was picked up a small number of times. This chain uses TRBV4-2 with TRBJ1-4, with TRBD1 matching over 8 bases. Germline CDR1 reads LGHNA; CDR2 reads YNFKEQ. There are 16 residues in the CDR3. V gave up 4 bases and J gave up 5 bases; unmatched junction bases: 9. In nucleotides, the CDR3 is TGTGCCAGCAGCCCAGACGCGCACAGGGGGAATGAAAAACTGTTTTTT. This gives the protein CASSPDAHRGNEKLFF.

V usage is TRBV5-6 and J usage is TRBJ1-5; unclear D gene. V lost 1 base, J lost 8 bases, and 16 bases lay in between. Per the germline V gene, CDR1 is SGHDT and CDR2 is YYEEEE. The CDR3 is 15 residues long. In nucleotides, the CDR3 is TGTGCCAGCAGCTTGTCAGGAAATGTCCTAAAGCCCCAGCATTTT. It codes for CASSLSGNVLKPQHF.

This clonotype was counted only a few times. The chain employs TRBV4-2 and TRBJ2-1; 7 bases agree with TRBD2. CDR3 length: 16 residues. V lost 8 bases, J lost 2 bases, and 12 bases stayed unmatched. Per germline, CDR1 LGHNA and CDR2 YNFKEQ. The DNA of the CDR3 is TGTGCCAGCGGGGAGGGCGTCCTAGTTCCCTACAATGAGCAGTTCTTC. Protein: CASGEGVLVPYNEQFF.

In this sample, this clonotype turned up a few times. The chain uses TRBV10-3 and TRBJ2-2; TRBD1 matches at 7 bases. J lost 4 bases, V lost 6 bases, and 5 bases had no gene match. This CDR3 has 14 amino acids. The V gene's germline CDR1 is ENHRY and CDR2 SYGVKD. The CDR3 nucleotides read TGTGCCATCAGAGGGGGCCCGGGCACCGGGGAGCTGTTTTTT. This translates into CAIRGGPGTGELFF.

The chain links TRBV5-4 to TRBJ2-1; D perhaps matches TRBD2 (7 bases). With 0 bases removed from V and 6 bases from J, the gap between germline ends came to 13 bases. This CDR3 comprises 15 residues. The V gene's germline CDR1 is SGHNT and CDR2 YYREEE (reference sequence). The CDR3 DNA sequence: TGTGCCAGCAGCTTGGAAGGGGGGGCTAGCAATGAGCAGTTCTTC. Its translation: CASSLEGGASNEQFF.

The chain has TRBV9 and TRBJ1-4, with 10 positions matching TRBD1. Germline CDR1 SGDLS, CDR2 YYNGEE. The CDR3 has 15 residues. The J segment lost 4 bases and the V segment lost 2 bases, leaving 2 bases of the junction unmatched. The DNA of the CDR3 is TGTGCCAGCAGCGTGAGGACAGGGGGTAATGAAAAACTGTTTTTT. Its translation: CASSVRTGGNEKLFF.

Only a few counts were recorded for this clonotype. This rearrangement joins TRBV6-5 to TRBJ2-3, with no clear D. CDR3 length equals 12 residues. The V and J ends lost 6 bases and 13 bases respectively, with 17 bases between them. Germline loops: CDR1 MNHEY, CDR2 SVGAGI. In nucleotides, the CDR3 is TGTGCCAGCAGGGATACGCACCTCCCGGAGTATTTT. This translates into CASRDTHLPEYF.

CDR3 loop: CAWSRLTAEDTQYF. The CDR3 DNA is TGTGCCTGGAGCAGGCTTACAGCCGAAGATACGCAGTATTTT. The chain recombines TRBV30 with TRBJ2-3; D uncertain. The V and J ends lost 3 bases and 5 bases respectively, with 15 bases between them. In germline, CDR1 is GTSNPN, CDR2 SVGIG (reference sequence). This CDR3 spans 14 amino acids.